This entry features one T cell receptor (beta chain) sequence. This clonotype appeared once. No antigen is known for it. One junction end disagrees with the germline gene, perhaps due to a read error. These data come from a study of identical twins (dated by TCRdb to about 2016). Background for the entire study: TCR alpha and beta repertoires from monozygotic twins, unrelated adults of various ages and cord blood were deep-sequenced to test whether fetal clonotypes persist. To rule out contamination, replicate twin experiments were performed at different times with different library preparation protocols. Findings and caveats that apply to the study as a whole: Abundant cord blood beta clonotypes carried fewer insertions; young adult naive repertoires showed a weaker similar trend, while memory repertoires showed none. Recombination models systematically underestimated out-of-frame TCR alpha sharing in monozygotic twins but agreed with sharing between unrelated individuals. In beta out-of-frame sequences, excess twin sharing was weaker, because having fewer shared sequences lowered the signal-to-noise ratio. Invariant T cells such as MAIT and iNKT could partly confound zero-insertion analyses, although diverse VJ usage argued against such confounding for most clonotypes. Out-of-frame TCR alpha sequences shared between twins showed an excess of low generation-probability sequences compared with coincidental sharing between unrelated individuals. Because the same donors could not be followed over many years, the conclusions relied on cross-sectional statistical analysis.

Every donor in the study was a healthy Caucasian. The twin cohort consisted of three pairs of female monozygotic twins, all aged 18 to 29 years. Peripheral blood mononuclear cells were used as the source from which RNA for TCR libraries was isolated. Libraries were made using 5' RACE. These reads were obtained on an Illumina HiSeq 2000. Template switching added a universal primer binding site, and the final cDNA carried a unique molecular identifier that allowed TCR cDNA molecules to be counted accurately. First-strand cDNA for TCR alpha and beta chains was synthesized from specific primers in the conserved constant-segment region. Each cDNA library was double barcoded, with a SMART-Mk sample barcode plus Illumina barcodes, to control for contamination. Two successive PCR steps introduced TruSeq adapter sequences along with Illumina sample barcodes. The Illumina HiSeq platform was used with custom primers to sequence TCR alpha and beta cDNA libraries. The authors' analysis ran thus. Unique molecular identifiers were extracted from raw reads with MiGEC, and CDR3 positions were determined with MiXCR. For each individual, recombination models were inferred using an EM algorithm with the repgenHMM and IGoR tools. Shared clonotypes were analyzed with the tcR package in R, and sharing was normalized by the product of cloneset sizes. To study raw recombination free of thymic and clonal selection effects, out-of-frame nonproductive sequences were analyzed. TCRdb applied fastp at Q25 and MiXCR to the public reads, then kept only in-frame beta chains. For every CDR3 protein sequence, its rows merge into one entry that carries the most common genes and DNA. TCRdb, not the original authors, processed these V and J calls. This sample has roughly 750,000 distinct CDR3 sequences in its table, and 21% of those were observed once. Clones ranked in the top ten supply more than 4% of the sample.

The CDR3 sequence holds 13 residues, the cysteine and phenylalanine included. Only CDR3 DNA is held: 39 bases, read in frame from base 1. The same specimen was also included in a second study, on T cells expressing NK-cell markers. As the second study states: In sorted CD3+CD56+NKG2C+, CD3+CD56+NKG2C- and CD3+CD56-NKG2C+ T-cell subsets from about eight donors, TCR beta-chain repertoires were profiled. Among the eight sequenced donors, only one was HCMV-seronegative, while the other seven were HCMV-seropositive. In several experiments an anti-gammadeltaTCR antibody was added to restrict sorting to alphabetaTCR-expressing T cells. In six donors, the dominant CD3+CD56+NKG2C+ clonotypes ranked among the top 10 CD8+ clonotypes, making up 1.0-7.0% of CD8+ T cells. Those dominant clonotypes were again the most abundant among CD3+CD56-NKG2C+ cells in a handful of donors, at about 25-60.1%. It remained unclear whether the expanded NKG2C-expressing T cell clones were specific for HCMV antigens. The study sequenced eight donors, all healthy volunteers chosen at random: three men and five women. HCMV-specific IgG was detected in serum with a commercial ELISA kit to determine HCMV serostatus. For more than five donors, bulk peripheral blood T-cell repertoires were also sequenced from unsorted PBMC. Reads were demultiplexed and grouped by UMI with MIGEC, and clonotypes were assembled and quantified with MiTCR. To remove erroneous sequences, TCR cDNA sequences were retained only when supported by two or more reads. The tcR package was used for downstream repertoire analysis, and clonotypes were matched between fractions using CDR3 nucleotide sequence together with V segment. Antigen specificity was annotated against VDJdb with VDJmatch, allowing one amino acid substitution in CDR3.

This clonotype was obtained from a woman aged 18-29 years in good health. Sequencing was carried out using PBMCs. The rearrangement combines TRBV12-3 or TRBV12-4 with TRBJ1-2, with TRBD1 tentatively as D gene (6 bases match). CDR3 region: CASRRDRTAREGF. The base sequence is TGTGCCAGCAGACGAGACAGGACCGCAAGGGAAGGCTTC.